This TCR beta chain was identified during a study of cytomegalovirus exposure and HLA in healthy donors. The primer mix had 60 Vbeta and 13 Jbeta primers. TCRdb keeps only in-frame clones here, not all; method: immunoSEQ multiplex PCR. This sample has roughly 56,000 clones, with around 75% found just once. As concerns this clone: Its antigen is undetermined.

Study findings and constraints: Specificity of three CMV-associated chains for CMV antigens was verified in vitro. When a later analysis compared HLA-associated TCR beta chains with equally common others, the HLA-associated chains turned out to be more clonally expanded and to have lower generation probabilities. Accounts indicate the classifier identified cytomegalovirus status with strong specificity and sensitivity. CMV serostatus was the sole immune exposure data available.

Germline CDR1 reads SEHNR; CDR2 reads FQNEAQ (reference sequence). V shed 5 bases, J shed 4 bases, and the junction held 12 bases outside the gene matches. This CDR3 has 16 residues. The specimen was PBMCs. The sequence was collected from a man aged 50 or older in good health and CMV-seropositive. The rearrangement links TRBV7-9 to TRBJ1-2, with 8 nucleotides matching TRBD1. CDR3 amino acids: CASSKLGQGPLYGYTF. The CDR3 nucleotides are TGTGCCAGCAGCAAATTAGGACAGGGACCCCTCTATGGCTACACCTTC.